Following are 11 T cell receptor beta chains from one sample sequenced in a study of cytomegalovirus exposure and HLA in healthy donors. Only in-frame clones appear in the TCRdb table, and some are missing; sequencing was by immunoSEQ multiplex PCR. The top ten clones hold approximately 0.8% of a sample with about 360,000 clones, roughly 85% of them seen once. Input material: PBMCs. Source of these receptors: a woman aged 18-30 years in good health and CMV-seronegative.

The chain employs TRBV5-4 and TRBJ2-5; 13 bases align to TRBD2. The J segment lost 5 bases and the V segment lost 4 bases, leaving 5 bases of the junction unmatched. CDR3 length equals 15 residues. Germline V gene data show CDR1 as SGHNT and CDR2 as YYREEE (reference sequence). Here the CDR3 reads CASSLGLAGLETQYF. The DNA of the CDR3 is TGTGCCAGCAGCCTGGGACTAGCGGGGTTGGAGACCCAGTACTTC.

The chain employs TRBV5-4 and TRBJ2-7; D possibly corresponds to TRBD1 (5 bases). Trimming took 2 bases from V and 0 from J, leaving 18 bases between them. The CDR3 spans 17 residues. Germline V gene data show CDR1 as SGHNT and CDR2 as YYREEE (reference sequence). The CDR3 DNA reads TGTGCCAGCAGCTTCCCGGACACGAGTACAAGCTCCTACGAGCAGTACTTC. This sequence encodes CASSFPDTSTSSYEQYF.

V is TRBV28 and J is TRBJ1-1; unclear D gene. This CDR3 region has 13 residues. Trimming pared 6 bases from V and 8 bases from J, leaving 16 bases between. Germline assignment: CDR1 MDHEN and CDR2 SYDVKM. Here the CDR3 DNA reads TGTGCCAGCAGCCCTAGTCTCGCCGGGGAAGCTTTCTTT. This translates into CASSPSLAGEAFF.

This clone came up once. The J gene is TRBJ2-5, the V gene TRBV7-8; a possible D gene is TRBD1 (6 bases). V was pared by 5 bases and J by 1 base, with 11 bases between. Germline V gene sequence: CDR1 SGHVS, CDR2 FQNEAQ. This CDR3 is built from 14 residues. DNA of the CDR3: TGTGCCAGCAGCCTTCGGACAGCCCAAGAGACCCAGTACTTC. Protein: CASSLRTAQETQYF.

The CDR3 DNA reads TGTGCCAGCAGCTCCCGCGGGGGTGCCTTTGGGGCCCCTTATGGCTACACCTTC. This encodes CASSSRGGAFGAPYGYTF. This rearrangement joins TRBV11-2 to TRBJ1-2, with D possibly being TRBD1 (5 bases). The CDR3 is made up of 18 amino acids. Germline lookup yields CDR1 SGHAT and CDR2 FQNNGV. Trimming cost V 4 bases and J 5 bases, with 26 bases left between them.

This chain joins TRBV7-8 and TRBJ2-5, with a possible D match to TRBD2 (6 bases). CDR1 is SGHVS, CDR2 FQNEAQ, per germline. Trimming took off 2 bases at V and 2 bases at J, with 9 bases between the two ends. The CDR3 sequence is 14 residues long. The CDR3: CASSLNGRQETQYF. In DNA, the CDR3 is TGTGCCAGCAGCTTAAACGGGAGACAAGAGACCCAGTACTTC.

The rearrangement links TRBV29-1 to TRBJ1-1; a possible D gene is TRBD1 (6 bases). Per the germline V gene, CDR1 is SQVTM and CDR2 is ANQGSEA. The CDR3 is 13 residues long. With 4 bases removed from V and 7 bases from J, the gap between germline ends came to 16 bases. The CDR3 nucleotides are TGCAGCGTTGGGGCCGCAGGGGATAGTGAAGCTTTCTTT. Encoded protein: CSVGAAGDSEAFF.

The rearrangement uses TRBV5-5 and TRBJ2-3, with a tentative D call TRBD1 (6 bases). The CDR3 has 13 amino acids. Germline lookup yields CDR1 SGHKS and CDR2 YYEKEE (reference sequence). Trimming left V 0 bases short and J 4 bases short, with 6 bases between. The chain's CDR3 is CASSLGGPDTQYF. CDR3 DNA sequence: TGTGCCAGCAGCTTGGGGGGGCCAGATACGCAGTATTTT.

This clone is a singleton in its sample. CDR3 residues: CASQGTANSPLHF. The CDR3 nucleotides are TGCGCCAGCCAAGGGACAGCCAATTCACCCCTCCACTTT. The genes are TRBV5-1 and TRBJ1-6, with TRBD1 matching over 7 bases. The J segment lost 7 bases and the V segment lost 7 bases, leaving 5 bases of the junction unmatched. This CDR3 spans 13 amino acids. In germline, CDR1 is SGHRS, CDR2 YFSETQ.

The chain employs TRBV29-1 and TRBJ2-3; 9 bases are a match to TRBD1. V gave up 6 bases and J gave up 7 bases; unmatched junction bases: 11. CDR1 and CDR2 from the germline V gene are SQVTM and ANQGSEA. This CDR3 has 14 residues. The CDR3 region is CSVTGGARLNTQYF. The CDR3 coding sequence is TGCAGCGTCACAGGGGGCGCGAGATTGAATACGCAGTATTTT.

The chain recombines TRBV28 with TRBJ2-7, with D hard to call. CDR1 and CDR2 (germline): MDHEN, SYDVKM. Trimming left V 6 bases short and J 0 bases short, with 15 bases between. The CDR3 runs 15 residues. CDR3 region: CASRVDLVNSYEQYF. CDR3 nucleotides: TGTGCCAGCAGGGTAGACCTAGTCAACTCCTACGAGCAGTACTTC.